Listed here are 30 T cell receptor beta chains from one sample, sequenced in a study of glioma-infiltrating T cells. Amplification of TCR alpha and beta CDR3 regions from RNA used iRepertoire nested multiplex PCR. Using its own MiXCR run on the multiplex PCR reads, TCRdb lists one record per CDR3 protein. The table shows roughly 200,000 distinct CDR3 sequences, with about 46% occurring only once. Sample: glioma tissue, nonneoplastic brain tissue, or PBMCs (not recorded which). The source is a human donor with low-grade glioma or glioblastoma, undergoing nonglioma brain surgery, or in good health (not recorded which).

This clonotype was counted ten times or more. The CDR3 reads CSARDYDQGSPQPQHF. CDR3 bases: TGCAGTGCTAGAGATTATGATCAGGGGAGCCCTCAGCCCCAGCATTTT. The V and J genes are TRBV20-1 and TRBJ1-5, with D perhaps matching TRBD1 (6 bases). Germline lookup yields CDR1 DFQATT and CDR2 SNEGSKA (reference sequence). CDR3 length: 16 residues. Trimming removed 0 bases from V and 6 bases from J, with 18 bases in between.

Ten or more counts support this clonotype. The chain joins TRBV7-6 to TRBJ2-7; D gene uncertain. The CDR3 loop spans 13 amino acids. V lost 2 bases to trimming and J lost 6 bases, with 11 bases between them. The V gene's germline CDR1 is SGHVS and CDR2 FNYEAQ. In DNA, the CDR3 is TGTGCCAGCAGCTTATACGAGGTGGGCGAGCAGTACTTC. Protein: CASSLYEVGEQYF.

In its sample, this clonotype was seen many times. The chain couples TRBV18 to TRBJ1-5, with 7 bases lining up with TRBD1. The CDR3 sequence is 13 residues long. Germline CDR1 reads KGHSH; CDR2 reads LQKENI. The junction had 5 bases not matched to a gene; V was cut back by 8 bases and J by 4 bases. CDR3 bases: TGTGCCAGCAGTTTGGACAGGAATCAGCCCCAGCATTTT. Its protein product is CASSLDRNQPQHF.

The J gene is TRBJ1-1, the V gene TRBV3-1, with 7 positions matching TRBD1. V shed 3 bases, J shed 1 base, and the junction held 8 bases outside the gene matches. This CDR3 spans 16 amino acids. Germline values: CDR1 LGHDT, CDR2 YNNKEL (reference sequence). Written as DNA, the CDR3 is TGTGCCAGCAGCCACAGGACAGGTATCTCGAACACTGAAGCTTTCTTT. This gives the protein CASSHRTGISNTEAFF.

For this clonotype: A much more abundant neighbour one base away suggests this may be a read error. CDR3 sequence: CANSQETVGNTIYF. CDR3 DNA sequence: TGCGCCAACAGCCAAGAGACAGTTGGAAACACCATATATTTT. The V call is TRBV4-1, the J call TRBJ1-3; tentatively, D is TRBD1 (5 bases). Germline V gene sequence: CDR1 MGHRA, CDR2 YSYEKL. The CDR3 has 14 amino acids.

This clonotype was found many times. The chain couples TRBV28 to TRBJ2-7; 13 positions match TRBD2. The J segment lost 7 bases and the V segment lost 5 bases, leaving 5 bases of the junction unmatched. Germline CDR1 is MDHEN and CDR2 is SYDVKM. CDR3 length: 14 amino acids. CDR3 loop: CASSAPGLAGEQYF. For the CDR3, the DNA is TGTGCCAGCAGTGCTCCGGGACTAGCGGGAGAGCAGTACTTC. Combining the CDR3 with reference TRBV28 and TRBJ2-7 gives the whole variable domain DVKVTQSSRYLVKRTGEKVFLECVQDMDHENMFWYRQDPGLGLRLIYFSYDVKMKEKGDIPEGYSVSREKKERFSLILESASTNQTSMYLCASSAPGLAGEQYFGPGTRLTVT.

This clonotype was observed a single time. The chain combines TRBV3-1 with TRBJ1-1; TRBD1 might be the D (6 bases). Germline loops: CDR1 LGHDT, CDR2 YNNKEL (reference sequence). With 6 bases removed from V and 4 bases from J, the gap between germline ends came to 27 bases. This CDR3 is built from 18 residues. The CDR3 loop reads CASRDTLRGMPVGTEAFF. CDR3 bases: TGTGCCAGCAGAGACACTCTGAGGGGGATGCCCGTGGGCACTGAAGCTTTCTTT.

About this clonotype itself: Being one base from a much bigger clone, this may be a read error. The rearrangement uses TRBV6-1 and TRBJ2-1; possible D gene TRBD1, 5 bases. The CDR3 has 14 amino acids. V was cut by 7 bases and J by 3 bases, with 13 bases left in between. CDR1 is MNHNS and CDR2 is SASEGT in the germline V gene. The CDR3 coding sequence is TGTGCCAGCACCATGGGGCGTAACTACAATGAGCAGTTCTTC. Its translation: CASTMGRNYNEQFF.

This clonotype was recorded a few times. The chain combines TRBV24-1 with TRBJ2-5; D perhaps matches TRBD2 (5 bases). This CDR3 has 15 residues. V lost 5 bases to trimming and J lost 3 bases, with 15 bases between them. Looked up from germline, CDR1 is KGHDR and CDR2 is SFDVKD. The CDR3 loop reads CATSAGRPGKETQYF. The CDR3 coding sequence is TGTGCCACCAGTGCCGGACGGCCGGGGAAAGAGACCCAGTACTTC.

This clonotype was seen a handful of times. The chain recombines TRBV2 with TRBJ2-1; D is unresolved. V lost 7 bases, J lost 0 bases, and 13 bases lay in between. The CDR3 contains 15 residues. Looked up from germline, CDR1 is SNHLY and CDR2 is FYNNEI. The CDR3 sequence: CASMIISSSYNEQFF. Here the CDR3 DNA reads TGTGCCAGCATGATTATTTCTAGCTCCTACAATGAGCAGTTCTTC.

The chain joins TRBV18 to TRBJ1-1; TRBD1 matches at 7 bases. The CDR3 loop spans 14 amino acids. V dropped 2 bases and J dropped 6; count of bases not matched to a gene: 6. CDR1 is KGHSH, CDR2 LQKENI, per germline. CDR3 region: CASSPNRGQAEAFF. DNA for the CDR3: TGTGCCAGCTCACCAAACCGCGGACAGGCTGAAGCTTTCTTT.

In the case of this clonotype: Given a much more abundant clone one base away, this may be a read error. This chain links TRBV2 with TRBJ1-6; D is ambiguous. The germline V gene has CDR1 SNHLY and CDR2 FYNNEI. The CDR3 consists of 15 residues. CDR3 coding DNA: TGTGCCAGCGGAATAAGTGATATGGCTAATTCACCCGTCCACTTT. Translating it yields CASGISDMANSPVHF. The full variable domain, in which reference TRBV2 and TRBJ1-6 provide the parts outside the CDR3, is EPEVTQTPSHQVTQMGQEVILRCVPISNHLYFYWYRQILGQKVEFLVSFYNNEISEKSEIFDDQFSVERPDGSNFTLKIRSTKLEDSAMYFCASGISDMANSPVHFGNGTRLTVT.

Comment on this clonotype: This may come from a read error, since a much larger clone is one base off. The chain recombines TRBV20-1 with TRBJ2-1, with 11 bases aligning to TRBD2. CDR1 is DFQATT and CDR2 is SNEGSKA in the germline V gene (reference sequence). The CDR3 is 17 amino acids. CDR3 DNA: TGCAGTGCTAGATTAAGAACGGGACTAGCGGTCTCCAATGAGGAGTTCTTC. Translation: CSARLRTGLAVSNEEFF.

This clonotype was picked up many times. V and J are TRBV2 and TRBJ1-2, with 9 bases that match TRBD1. Germline CDR1 is SNHLY and CDR2 is FYNNEI. Germline trimming cut 6 bases from V and 7 bases from J; bases unmatched to any gene: 3. The CDR3 covers 12 residues. The CDR3 bases are TGTGCCAGCAGACTGACAGGGGGTGGCTACACCTTC. Protein sequence: CASRLTGGGYTF.

This clonotype was counted a few times. The gene calls are TRBV19 and TRBJ2-5; the D gene is possibly TRBD1 (5 bases). Germline CDR1 and CDR2: LNHDA and SQIVND (reference sequence). V was shortened by 0 bases and J by 7 bases, with 9 bases between the two germline ends. The CDR3 sequence is 13 residues long. This CDR3 is CASSIEQDGTQYF. DNA of the CDR3: TGTGCCAGTAGTATAGAACAGGACGGGACCCAGTACTTC. The entire variable domain, with the rest obtained from reference TRBV19 and TRBJ2-5, is as follows: DGGITQSPKYLFRKEGQNVTLSCEQNLNHDAMYWYRQDPGQGLRLIYYSQIVNDFQKGDIAEGYSVSREKKESFPLTVTSAQKNPTAFYLCASSIEQDGTQYFGPGTRLLVL.

The rearrangement uses TRBV7-9 and TRBJ2-1; D unclear. This CDR3 has 14 residues. V was shortened by 3 bases and J by 8 bases, with 14 bases between the two germline ends. Germline assignment: CDR1 SEHNR and CDR2 FQNEAQ (reference sequence). The CDR3 is CASSFALSGYEQFF. The CDR3 coding sequence is TGTGCCAGCAGCTTTGCTCTTTCCGGGTATGAGCAGTTCTTC.

This clonotype was counted a single time. A much larger clone differs by one base, so this may be a read error. The chain links TRBV5-5 to TRBJ2-7; perhaps TRBD1 as D (6 bases). The germline V and J ends were trimmed by 1 base and 3 bases, with 8 bases remaining between them. Per germline, CDR1 SGHKS and CDR2 YYEKEE (reference sequence). This CDR3 region has 13 residues. This CDR3 is CASSLQGNYEQYF. Written as DNA, the CDR3 is TGTGCCAGCAGCTTGCAGGGGAACTACGAGCAGTACTTC.

The chain uses TRBV18 and TRBJ2-7; D gene ambiguous. Trimming took 4 bases from V and 7 from J, leaving 20 bases between them. The CDR3 length is 15 residues. Per the germline V gene, CDR1 is KGHSH and CDR2 is LQKENI. CDR3 sequence (DNA): TGTGCCAGCTCACAAGGGTCGCGGACCTACAATGAGCAGTACTTC. Translating gives CASSQGSRTYNEQYF.

The V call is TRBV19, the J call TRBJ2-1; TRBD1 aligns across 10 bases. Germline assignment: CDR1 LNHDA and CDR2 SQIVND (reference sequence). The junction had 7 bases not matched to a gene; V was cut back by 4 bases and J by 4 bases. The CDR3 consists of 16 residues. The CDR3 DNA sequence: TGTGCCAGTAGTACCCAACGGGACAGGGGTTACAATGAGCAGTTCTTC. It specifies CASSTQRDRGYNEQFF.

In regard to this clonotype: This CDR3 is missing its conserved last phenylalanine or tryptophan, likely due to a read error. The chain has TRBV18 and TRBJ2-7; D gene uncertain. The CDR3 has 14 residues. Germline CDR1 and CDR2: KGHSH and LQKENI. Here the CDR3 reads CARSPQRTPYEQYL. The CDR3 bases are TGTGCCAGGTCACCCCAGCGAACGCCCTACGAGCAGTACTTA.

The chain combines TRBV7-9 with TRBJ2-1; D might be TRBD2 (5 bases). V lost 2 bases to trimming and J lost 5 bases, with 10 bases between them. CDR1 and CDR2 (germline): SEHNR, FQNEAQ (reference sequence). The CDR3 sequence is 14 residues long. The CDR3 here is CASSLTDGDNEQFF. The CDR3 DNA is TGTGCCAGCAGCTTAACGGACGGGGACAATGAGCAGTTCTTC. Full variable domain (missing parts from reference TRBV7-9 and TRBJ2-1): DTGVSQNPRHKITKRGQNVTFRCDPISEHNRLYWYRQTLGQGPEFLTYFQNEAQLEKSRLLSDRFSAERPKGSFSTLEIQRTEQGDSAMYLCASSLTDGDNEQFFGPGTRLTVL.

The chain has TRBV2 and TRBJ2-1, with 12 bases lining up with TRBD2. The length of the CDR3 is 17 residues. The ends lost 7 bases at V and 7 bases at J; junction bases unmatched: 14. CDR1 and CDR2 (germline): SNHLY, FYNNEI. The CDR3 is CASNGLAGLQERNEQFF. The CDR3, as DNA: TGTGCCAGCAACGGACTAGCGGGATTACAGGAGAGAAATGAGCAGTTCTTC.

This sequence joins TRBV2 and TRBJ1-4; D gene uncertain. V lost 3 bases, J lost 7 bases, and 18 bases lay in between. This CDR3 is built from 16 residues. The germline V gene encodes CDR1 SNHLY and CDR2 FYNNEI. The CDR3 loop is CASSDRTTTFGEKLFF. The CDR3 nucleotides are TGTGCCAGCAGTGATCGGACGACGACGTTCGGTGAAAAACTGTTTTTT.

The chain employs TRBV29-1 and TRBJ1-3; D not resolved. The CDR3 is 14 amino acids. In germline, CDR1 is SQVTM, CDR2 ANQGSEA. V lost 4 bases, J lost 0 bases, and 10 bases lay in between. CDR3 region: CSVAVRSSGNTIYF. CDR3 bases: TGCAGCGTTGCAGTACGAAGCTCTGGAAACACCATATATTTT.

In regard to this clonotype: Since a much larger clone is just one base distant, this may be a read error. The chain is built from TRBV3-1 and TRBJ2-5; no reliable D call. From germline, CDR1 is LGHDT and CDR2 YNNKEL (reference sequence). Trimming pared 2 bases from V and 2 bases from J, leaving 9 bases between. The CDR3 has 14 amino acids. CDR3 sequence: CASSQPGSQETQYF. DNA of the CDR3: TGTGCCAGCAGCCAACCGGGCAGTCAAGAGACCCAGTACTTC.

Only a few counts were recorded for this clonotype. This may be a read error: a much more frequent sequence differs by one nucleotide. The chain couples TRBV3-1 to TRBJ2-5, with D unclear. The CDR3 runs 11 residues. The germline gives CDR1 LGHDT, CDR2 YNNKEL (reference sequence). Trimming took off 9 bases at V and 1 base at J, with 6 bases between the two ends. The CDR3 is CARATQETQYF. The CDR3 DNA sequence: TGTGCCAGAGCTACCCAAGAGACCCAGTACTTC.

The V and J genes are TRBV19 and TRBJ2-5, with 12 nucleotides matching TRBD2. Germline lookup yields CDR1 LNHDA and CDR2 SQIVND (reference sequence). Trimming took 3 bases from V and 3 from J; bases not matched to a gene: 11. The CDR3 has 18 amino acids. The CDR3 sequence: CASSITSGRRNREETQYF. CDR3 DNA sequence: TGTGCCAGTAGTATCACTAGCGGGAGGAGGAATCGAGAAGAGACCCAGTACTTC.

A note on this clonotype: Sequence at one end of the junction differs from germline and may be a read error. The chain carries TRBV15 and TRBJ1-1; D remains unclear. Germline CDR1 and CDR2: LNHNV and YYDKDF (reference sequence). The CDR3 extends over 14 amino acids. The CDR3 reads CATRIPPMYTEASF. CDR3 DNA sequence: TGTGCCACCAGAATACCCCCGATGTACACTGAAGCTTCCTTT. Looking up the rest from reference TRBV15 and TRBJ1-1 gives the full variable domain: DAMVIQNPRYQVTQFGKPVTLSCSQTLNHNVMYWYQQKSSQAPKLLFHYYDKDFNNEADTPDNFQSRRPNTSFCFLDIRSPGLGDTAMYLCATRIPPMYTEASFGQGTRLTVV.

V and J are TRBV29-1 and TRBJ2-4; 11 positions match TRBD1. With V trimmed by 6 bases and J by 0 bases, 10 bases remained unmatched. From germline, CDR1 is SQVTM and CDR2 ANQGSEA. The CDR3 length is 17 residues. The CDR3 sequence is CSVVGQGDELAKNIQYF. Written as DNA, the CDR3 is TGCAGCGTCGTGGGACAGGGGGACGAACTAGCCAAAAACATTCAGTACTTC.

There are a few counts of this clonotype. The chain carries TRBV6-5 and TRBJ2-5; D tentatively fits TRBD1 or TRBD2 (6 bases each). This CDR3 is built from 13 residues. Trimming removed 10 bases at V and 5 bases at J, with 17 bases between. Germline V gene sequence: CDR1 MNHEY, CDR2 SVGAGI. CDR3 amino acids: CATPGDTAETQYF. DNA for the CDR3: TGTGCCACCCCGGGGGACACGGCTGAGACCCAGTACTTC.